The sequence of this TCR beta chain was determined in a study of low-dose radiotherapy and immunotherapy resistance in tumors. In the study overall: Treatment of Cohort 1 consisted of 0.5 Gy per fraction every 2 weeks, adding up to 6.5 Gy. Oral aspirin 300 mg was taken by patients daily for four cycles from cycle 1 day 1. Over 26 weeks, cohort 2 got 1 Gy every two weeks, reaching 13 Gy.

Trimming stripped 1 base from V and 1 base from J, with 11 bases between. CDR1 and CDR2 from the germline V gene are SGHTA and FQGNSA. The CDR3 is 16 amino acids. Gene-specific TRAV and TRBV primers were used for first-strand cDNA, covering alpha and beta chains. Using a constant-region primer together with a V-primer adapter, TCRs were subjected to roughly 18 PCR cycles of amplification. The isolated mRNA underwent amplification through in vitro transcription. TCRdb itself ran the reads through MiXCR, one entry per CDR3 protein. Seen here are 40,000 or so distinct CDR3 sequences, 30% to 35% observed once, and the top ten hold 3.5% to 4.5%. The time point here: before trial treatment. This clonotype was recorded at least ten times.

This clonotype was sampled from a male donor with gallbladder cancer. The sample in question was PBMCs, obtained before treatment. This rearrangement joins TRBV7-2 to TRBJ2-1; a weak D match, TRBD2 (5 bases). CDR3 loop: CASSLVARGSYNEQFF. CDR3 DNA: TGTGCCAGCAGCTTAGTGGCCCGGGGATCCTACAATGAGCAGTTCTTC. Full variable domain (rest looked up from reference TRBV7-2 and TRBJ2-1): GAGVSQSPSNKVTEKGKDVELRCDPISGHTALYWYRQSLGQGLEFLIYFQGNSAPDKSGLPSDRFSAERTGGSVSTLTIQRTQQEDSAVYLCASSLVARGSYNEQFFGPGTRLTVL.